Detailed here is one T cell receptor beta chain. Its specificity is unknown. These data belong to a study of T-cell memory formation after mild COVID-19. Turning to the study itself: TCR clusters were mostly donor specific.

Each CDR3 protein is one row after TCRdb ran MiXCR on the 5' RACE reads. The sample contains about 540,000 distinct CDR3 sequences, roughly 22% of which appear only once. The study's findings and limits: Clones that contracted from day 15 to 85 were balanced CD4/CD8, while later expanders leaned CD4+. Those CD4+ clones that contracted were mainly in CM and EM (CD8+ ones in EMRA). Memory from before infection featured some responding clones, which suggests cross-reactive memory joined.

Per the germline V gene, CDR1 is MNHNY and CDR2 is SVGAGI (reference sequence). This CDR3 is 14 amino acids long. Trimming took off 2 bases at V and 2 bases at J, with 7 bases between the two ends. The receptor's source is an adult woman who had mild COVID-19 (a few samples of this study predate the infection). Cell type and time point are not known. Sequenced input: PBMCs or a T cell subset sorted from them (not recorded which). The chain is built from TRBV6-6 and TRBJ1-5; D is possibly TRBD1 (5 bases). CDR3 DNA sequence: TGTGCCAGCAGTTACGGCAGGGGCAATCAGCCCCAGCATTTT. Protein: CASSYGRGNQPQHF.